This is a list of T cell receptor beta chains from one sample in a study of regulatory T cells in long-lasting Graves disease. TCRdb re-derived calls from the multiplex PCR reads in MiXCR, one entry per CDR3 protein. The sample carries some 440,000 distinct CDR3 sequences, around 20% recorded once. Sample: peripheral blood mononuclear cells (PBMCs), taken when the disease was refractory, from a patient treated with antithyroid drugs. Receptor source: a female donor with Graves disease. CDR3s include the opening cysteine and the closing phenylalanine or tryptophan. Fields, in order: J gene, D gene, clone size, V gene, CDR3 DNA, CDR3 protein. A D gene is named only where the DNA matches it firmly. Some rows have no size entry. The others give once, few or many, or a class for an expanded clone.

TRBJ2-7 TRBD2 few TRBV27 TGTGCCAGCAGTTCCGCGGCGGGAGGGTTGAGTTTCTACGAGCAGTACTTC CASSSAAGGLSFYEQYF
TRBJ1-2 TRBD1 NA TRBV20-1 TGCAGTGCTAGAGCTCCATACAGGGGAGGCTATGGCTACACCTTC CSARAPYRGGYGYTF
TRBJ1-4 NA many TRBV18 TGTGCCAGCTCATACAGGGCAACTAATGAAAAACTGTTTTTT CASSYRATNEKLFF
TRBJ2-2 TRBD1 once TRBV7-9 TGTGCCAGCCCCTTGACAGGGGGCTTCGGGGAGCTGTTTTTT CASPLTGGFGELFF
TRBJ2-5 TRBD1 NA TRBV6-1 TGTGCCAGCAGTCGGACAGGGGTCTTATCGGAGACCCAGTACTTC CASSRTGVLSETQYF
TRBJ2-7 NA NA TRBV6-2/TRBV6-3 TGTGCCACAAAGAGCTACGAGCAGTACTTC CATKSYEQYF
TRBJ1-3 TRBD1 many TRBV2 TGTGCCAGCAGCCCGACAGGGGAAGGAAACACCATATATTTT CASSPTGEGNTIYF
TRBJ2-4 TRBD2 NA TRBV5-1 TGCGCCAGCGGAGGGACTAGCGGAGCCAAAAACATTCAGTACTTC CASGGTSGAKNIQYF
TRBJ2-1 NA NA TRBV6-2/TRBV6-3 TGTGCCAGCAGTTACGGGGGGATCTCCTACAATGAGCAGTTCTTC CASSYGGISYNEQFF
TRBJ2-7 NA few TRBV30 TGTGCCTGCCGAACTCCGGGTCCCTCCGGAGAGCAGTACTTC CACRTPGPSGEQYF
TRBJ2-5 TRBD1 many TRBV9 TGTGCCAGCAGCGACCGGGACAGGGAGGTAGAGACCCAGTACTTC CASSDRDREVETQYF